A selection of T cell receptor beta chains follows, all from one sample in a study of glioma-infiltrating T cells. TCRdb reprocessed the multiplex PCR reads with MiXCR, giving one entry per CDR3 protein. The data contain 15,000 to 20,000 distinct CDR3 sequences, over 45% of them singletons. The sample taken for sequencing was glioma tissue, nonneoplastic brain tissue, or PBMCs (not recorded which). The receptor source for this set is a human donor with low-grade glioma or glioblastoma, undergoing nonglioma brain surgery, or in good health (not recorded which). Both conserved end residues are part of each CDR3.

v_call,j_call,cdr3_aa
TRBV4-1,TRBJ1-5,CASSQEMGASNQPQHF
TRBV7-8,TRBJ1-2,CASSSRGNAVPNYGYTF
TRBV7-2,TRBJ2-1,CASKLSGSQYNEQFF
TRBV6-6,TRBJ1-1,CASSYSLRTEAFF
TRBV7-2,TRBJ1-5,CASSSDSYNQPQHF
TRBV5-1,TRBJ2-5,CASSPEGGGETQYF
TRBV2,TRBJ1-1,CASSELGGGTEAFF
TRBV6-1,TRBJ2-3,CASSSPGLAGRTDTQYF
TRBV12-3/TRBV12-4,TRBJ2-1,CASNMGASGRVGEQFF
TRBV4-2,TRBJ2-3,CASSQVQAMADTQYF
TRBV20-1,TRBJ2-7,CSALKTGIYEQYF
TRBV20-1,TRBJ1-5,CSARVRNQPQHF
TRBV29-1,TRBJ2-1,CSVVMVQFSSYNEQFF
TRBV6-6,TRBJ1-3,CASSYSTGTEEPLPGNTIYF
TRBV28,TRBJ1-1,CASPGRNTEAFF
TRBV28,TRBJ2-1,CASSPPQGASLYNEKFF
TRBV25-1,TRBJ1-2,CASSPSGGNYGYTF
TRBV20-1,TRBJ1-6,CSAQGSSKNSPLHF
TRBV20-1,TRBJ1-5,CSADDHSNQPQHF
TRBV27,TRBJ1-3,CASSLGGVGNTIYF
TRBV6-6,TRBJ2-6,CASSYSGDSGANVLTF
TRBV6-6,TRBJ2-1,CASSYWTGATNEQFF
TRBV20-1,TRBJ1-5,CSARGVTFNQPQHF
TRBV27,TRBJ2-7,CASSHYPASYEQYF
TRBV4-1,TRBJ1-3,CASSPGQGGGNTIYF
TRBV29-1,TRBJ2-1,CSVQSERSNFGAEFF
TRBV28,TRBJ2-5,CASGGRRSQETQYF
TRBV6-9,TRBJ2-7,CASSYAYEQYF
TRBV29-1,TRBJ2-7,CSVEDEGGYEQYF
TRBV15,TRBJ2-5,CATSGSQETQYF
TRBV20-1,TRBJ2-1,CSARDRSGSNEQFF
TRBV7-2,TRBJ2-1,CASSSPGTRATKYNKQFF
TRBV20-1,TRBJ1-1,CSRGGSMNTEALF
TRBV13,TRBJ1-2,CASSLSRSGGYTF
TRBV20-1,TRBJ1-2,CSASPGGNGSTF
TRBV3-1,TRBJ2-1,CASTQGATRYNEQFF
TRBV20-1,TRBJ2-5,CSTIDGDYQETQYF
TRBV27,TRBJ2-3,CASSLASGLGDTQYF
TRBV20-1,TRBJ1-5,CSARDQGLHNQPQHF
TRBV6-2/TRBV6-3,TRBJ2-1,CASSYVSKNEQFF
TRBV20-1,TRBJ1-5,CSASHAIQGARFVANQPQHF
TRBV6-5,TRBJ1-6,CASRRTKQGSNSPLHF
TRBV5-1,TRBJ2-3,CASSFTGDPTDTQYF
TRBV27,TRBJ2-7,CASSLGTGGSYEQYF
TRBV20-1,TRBJ2-1,CSVKTDRFNNEQFF
TRBV6-6,TRBJ2-3,CASSYVGGTDTQYF
TRBV28,TRBJ2-3,CASRYTGDLADTQYF
TRBV6-2/TRBV6-3,TRBJ2-4,CASRLMTGAVIQYF
TRBV10-2,TRBJ2-1,CASTGHNEQFF
TRBV19,TRBJ2-7,CASSIGDGAYEQYF
TRBV20-1,TRBJ2-1,CSARGRIKNNEQFF
TRBV20-1,TRBJ2-7,CSVREDWTETYEQYF
TRBV27,TRBJ2-7,CASGRTGHEQYF
TRBV10-3,TRBJ1-1,CAISGPGQGANTEAFF
TRBV18,TRBJ1-5,CASSPFTGGGNQPQHF
TRBV7-2,TRBJ2-1,CASSLVLDEQFF
TRBV6-1,TRBJ2-5,CASRVVDWQETQYF
TRBV27,TRBJ1-2,CASSSRQGANYGYTF
TRBV12-3/TRBV12-4,TRBJ2-7,CPSGPRFNEQYF